This TCR beta chain was found in a study of tumor-infiltrating lymphocytes in localized non-small cell lung cancer (dated by TCRdb to 2020 to 2022). Regarding the study in general: The cohort included patients whose samples were collected after neoadjuvant chemotherapy, as well as both smokers and never-smokers and several histologies. The overall ICON cohort comprised over 120 surgical patients with localized non-small cell lung cancer whose tumors were resected. A total of under 65 patients were part of the paired comparison of immunoSEQ T-cell fraction between tumor and uninvolved lung. Each patient contributed resected tumor tissue and uninvolved lung tissue from the same patient, described as non-adjacent to the tumor. TCR sequencing was one of several integrated assays, alongside flow cytometry, multiplex immunofluorescence, RNA-seq, exome sequencing and proteomics, applied to the same patients. Results and caveats for the whole study, not just this receptor: TCRbeta sequencing supported higher T cell infiltration in tumors than in uninvolved lung tissue, consistent with immunofluorescence CD3 counts. Because different pieces of the same tissue were used for different assays, technical variation could not be separated from intratumor heterogeneity. Assay coverage differed among patients according to how much tissue was available, so only a subset of the cohort had TCR sequencing. No difference in TCR-derived T-cell fraction was observed between the flow cytometry-defined immunotypes IM1 (good prognosis) and IM2 (poor prognosis). No association of tumor T-cell fraction from TCR sequencing with recurrence-free survival was found (p = 0.61).

The first patient joined ICON in the first half of 2016, and enrollment wrapped up when the last patient was enrolled in the second half of 2018. From a subcohort of around 78 patients, fresh tumor and matched uninvolved tissue were collected for in-depth immune analyses, including TCR sequencing. No cell sorting was done, and TCR sequencing was instead run on DNA isolated from bulk tissue. As encoded in the germline V gene (reference sequence), CDR1 is SGHKS while CDR2 is YYEKEE. Trimming leaves V shorter by 4 bases and J shorter by 3 bases, with the junction holding 3 bases beyond the gene matches. The CDR3 numbers 13 residues from cysteine through phenylalanine. Only the CDR3 DNA stays, 39 bases, in frame from base 1. The immunoSEQ assay used for TCR sequencing gave the T-cell fraction in both tumor and uninvolved lung tissue. Concerning the study's data processing: For survival analysis, patients were divided into high (upper tertile) and low (lower two tertiles) T-cell fraction groups, which were compared by log-rank test. A signed-rank test was used to check for differences in T-cell fraction between paired tumor and uninvolved lung. In its TCRdb copy, this immuneACCESS table keeps in-frame sequences only and misses some clones. Where compared with another copy, unresolved V genes explain less than half of these, and the others have no known cause. The V and J calls and clone size were taken over from that table, and D and trimming were inferred from the DNA. Here the sample has approximately 17,000 clones; about three quarters occur a single time. The biggest ten clones account for 4% to 5% of the sample.

Concerning this clone: Its antigen remains undetermined. Nothing much larger sits one base from this clone, and base qualities are not available.

This TCR derives from a human donor with non-small cell lung cancer. The rearranged chain carries TRBV5-5 and TRBJ1-2; 7 junctional bases match TRBD1. Sequences were obtained from lung tumor tissue. The bases are TGTGCCAGCAGCATTCAGGGGGACTATGGCTACACCTTC. This encodes CASSIQGDYGYTF.